This T cell receptor beta chain was obtained from a study of blood T cell repertoires in COVID-19. Turning to the study itself: Donors in the United States, Italy and Spain gave samples during acute or convalescent COVID-19. The analysed material was cDNA or gDNA that came from T cells, B-cell-depleted T cells, or PBMCs.

TCRdb's table, derived via immunoSEQ multiplex PCR, lists solely in-frame clones and lacks some. This sample has about 21,000 clones, with 80% to 90% found just once. The TCR was taken from a man in his sixties or seventies with active COVID-19. Sample: peripheral blood.

The CDR3 loop is CASSPKTSGGTETQYF. CDR3 nucleotide sequence: TGTGCCAGCAGCCCCAAGACTAGCGGGGGGACTGAGACCCAGTACTTC. This sequence joins TRBV5-8 and TRBJ2-5; 13 nucleotides line up with TRBD2. This CDR3 spans 16 amino acids. Germline trimming cut 4 bases from V and 5 bases from J; bases unmatched to any gene: 8. Germline V gives CDR1 SGHTS, CDR2 YDEGEE. The variable domain in full, with the rest retrieved from reference TRBV5-8 and TRBJ2-5, is EAGVTQSPTHLIKTRGQQATLRCSPISGHTSVYWYQQALGLGLQFLLWYDEGEERNRGNFPPRFSGRQFPNYSSELNVNALELEDSALYLCASSPKTSGGTETQYFGPGTRLLVL.